This section outlines one T cell receptor (beta chain) sequence together with its context. Its antigen remains unknown. Generated by immunoSEQ multiplex PCR, the TCRdb table keeps only in-frame clones and is missing some. This table holds roughly 2,000 clones, 75% to 85% found once. Repeated repertoire sampling spanned the course of chemoradiotherapy. Germline lookup yields CDR1 SGHTA and CDR2 FQGNSA. The CDR3 is 14 amino acids. The V end lost 8 bases, the J end lost 4 bases, and 15 bases lay between the germline ends. These data belong to a study of chemoradiotherapy in HPV16-positive cancers. Study-level points and caveats: Better recurrence-free survival went with HPV-responsive T-cell expansion in HPV16-positive patients.

The receptor comes from a human donor with HPV-associated anogenital cancer. The chain uses TRBV7-2 and TRBJ1-3, with D tentatively TRBD1 (5 bases). The sample in question was tumor tissue, obtained from a patient who underwent chemoradiotherapy. DNA of the CDR3: TGTGCCAGCCGAATGGGGACTGCGGGAAACACCATATATTTT. Protein: CASRMGTAGNTIYF.